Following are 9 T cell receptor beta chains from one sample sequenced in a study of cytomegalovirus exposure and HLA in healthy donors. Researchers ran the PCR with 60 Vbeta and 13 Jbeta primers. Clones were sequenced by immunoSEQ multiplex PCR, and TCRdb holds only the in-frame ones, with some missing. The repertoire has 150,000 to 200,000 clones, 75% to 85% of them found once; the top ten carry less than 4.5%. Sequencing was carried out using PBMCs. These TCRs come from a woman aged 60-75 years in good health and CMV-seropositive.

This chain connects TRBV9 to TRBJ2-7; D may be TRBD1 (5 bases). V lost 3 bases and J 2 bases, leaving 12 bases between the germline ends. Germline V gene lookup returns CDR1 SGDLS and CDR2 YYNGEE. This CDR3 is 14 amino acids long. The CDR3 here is CASSEAGSAYEQYF. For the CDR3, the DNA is TGTGCCAGCAGCGAGGCAGGGTCGGCCTACGAGCAGTACTTC.

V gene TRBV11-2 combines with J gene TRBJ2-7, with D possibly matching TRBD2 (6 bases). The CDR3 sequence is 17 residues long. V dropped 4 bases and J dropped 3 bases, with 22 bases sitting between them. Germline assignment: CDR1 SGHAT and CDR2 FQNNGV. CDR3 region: CASSSQSVRGFDYEQYF. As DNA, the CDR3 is TGTGCCAGCAGCTCACAATCCGTACGGGGGTTTGACTACGAGCAGTACTTC.

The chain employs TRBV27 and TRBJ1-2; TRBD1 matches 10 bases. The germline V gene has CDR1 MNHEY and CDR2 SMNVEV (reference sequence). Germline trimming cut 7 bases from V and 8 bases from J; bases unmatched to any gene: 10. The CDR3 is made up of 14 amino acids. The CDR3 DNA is TGTGCCAGCAACCCTGGTGGGACAGGGGTCGGCTACACCTTC. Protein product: CASNPGGTGVGYTF.

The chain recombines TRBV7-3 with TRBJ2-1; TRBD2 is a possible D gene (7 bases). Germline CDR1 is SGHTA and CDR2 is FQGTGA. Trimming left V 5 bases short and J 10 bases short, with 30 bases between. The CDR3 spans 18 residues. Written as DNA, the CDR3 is TGTGCCAGCAGCCCCCGAGGACTAGGAAAAGGGGACAAGGGGGAGCAGTTCTTC. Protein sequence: CASSPRGLGKGDKGEQFF.

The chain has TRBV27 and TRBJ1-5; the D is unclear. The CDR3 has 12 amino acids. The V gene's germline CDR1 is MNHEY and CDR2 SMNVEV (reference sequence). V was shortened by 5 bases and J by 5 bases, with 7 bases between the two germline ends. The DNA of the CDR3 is TGTGCCAGCAGTCAGGCCCATCAGCCCCAGCATTTT. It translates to CASSQAHQPQHF.

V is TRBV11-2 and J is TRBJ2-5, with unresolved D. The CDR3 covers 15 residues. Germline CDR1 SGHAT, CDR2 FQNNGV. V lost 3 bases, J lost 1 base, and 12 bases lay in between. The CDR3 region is CASSFSRGGQETQYF. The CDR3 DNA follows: TGTGCCAGCAGCTTCTCGAGAGGCGGCCAAGAGACCCAGTACTTC. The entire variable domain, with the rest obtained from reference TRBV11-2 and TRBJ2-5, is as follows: EAGVAQSPRYKIIEKRQSVAFWCNPISGHATLYWYQQILGQGPKLLIQFQNNGVVDDSQLPKDRFSAERLKGVDSTLKIQPAKLEDSAVYLCASSFSRGGQETQYFGPGTRLLVL.

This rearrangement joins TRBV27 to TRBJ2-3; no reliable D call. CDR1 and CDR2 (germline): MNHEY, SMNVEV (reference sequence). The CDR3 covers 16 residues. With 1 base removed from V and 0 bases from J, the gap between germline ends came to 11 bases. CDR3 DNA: TGTGCCAGCAGTTTATTTAGAGCCACTAGCACAGATACGCAGTATTTT. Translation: CASSLFRATSTDTQYF.

The CDR3 region is CASSLGQASGNTIYF. CDR3 nucleotide sequence: TGTGCCAGCAGCCTCGGACAGGCCTCTGGAAACACCATATATTTT. The chain uses TRBV5-8 and TRBJ1-3; 7 bases are shared with TRBD1. With 4 bases clipped from V and 0 bases from J, the junction kept 4 bases outside the gene matches. The CDR3 length is 15 residues. Germline loops: CDR1 SGHTS, CDR2 YDEGEE.

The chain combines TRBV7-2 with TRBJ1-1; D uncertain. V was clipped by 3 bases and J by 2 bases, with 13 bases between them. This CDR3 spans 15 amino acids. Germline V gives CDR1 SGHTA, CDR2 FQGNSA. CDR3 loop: CASSLTTAVNTEAFF. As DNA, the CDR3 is TGTGCCAGCAGCTTGACTACGGCAGTAAACACTGAAGCTTTCTTT. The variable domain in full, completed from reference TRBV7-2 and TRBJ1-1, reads GAGVSQSPSNKVTEKGKDVELRCDPISGHTALYWYRQSLGQGLEFLIYFQGNSAPDKSGLPSDRFSAERTGGSVSTLTIQRTQQEDSAVYLCASSLTTAVNTEAFFGQGTRLTVV.